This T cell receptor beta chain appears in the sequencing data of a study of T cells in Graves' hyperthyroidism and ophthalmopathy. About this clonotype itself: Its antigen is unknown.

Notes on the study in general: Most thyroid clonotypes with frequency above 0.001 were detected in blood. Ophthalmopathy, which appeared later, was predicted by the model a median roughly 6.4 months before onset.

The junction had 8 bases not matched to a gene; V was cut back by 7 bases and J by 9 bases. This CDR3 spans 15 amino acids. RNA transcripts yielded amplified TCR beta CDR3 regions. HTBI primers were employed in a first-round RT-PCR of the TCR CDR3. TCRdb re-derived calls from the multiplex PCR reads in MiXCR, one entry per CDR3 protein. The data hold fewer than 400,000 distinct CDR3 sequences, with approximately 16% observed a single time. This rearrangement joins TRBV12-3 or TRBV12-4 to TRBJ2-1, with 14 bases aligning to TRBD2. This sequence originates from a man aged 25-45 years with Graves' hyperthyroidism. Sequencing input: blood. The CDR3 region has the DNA TGTGCCAGCACCCCCCGACTAGCGGGAGGGAGTGAGCAGTTCTTC. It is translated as CASTPRLAGGSEQFF.